These 18 T cell receptor beta chains came from one sample sequenced in a study of blood T cell repertoires in COVID-19 (dated by TCRdb to about 2020). Library creation used the immunoSEQ multiplex PCR assay. As stored in TCRdb, this immuneACCESS dataset retains in-frame rearrangements with V and J assigned. A fraction of the clones does not appear; measured against another copy, unresolved V genes explain less than half of the discrepancy, and the remainder lacks a known reason. This sample comprises about 160,000 clones, about 91% of them detected only once. 3% to 4% of the sample belongs to the ten largest clones. Sequencing input: peripheral blood. These receptors all come from a woman between 55 and 75 years old who had recovered from COVID-19.

The rearrangement joins TRBV5-1 to TRBJ2-5; TRBD1 is a possible D gene (5 bases). The V gene lost 1 base and the J gene lost 4 bases, with 11 bases spanning the gap. The CDR3 runs 14 residues. Germline CDR1 and CDR2: SGHRS and YFSETQ. The CDR3 DNA follows: TGCGCCAGCAGCTTGTTCCAGGGCCGAGAGACCCAGTACTTC. It is translated as CASSLFQGRETQYF.

This CDR3 is CASSLVLGQGGSPLHF. Written as DNA, the CDR3 is TGTGCCAGCAGTTTAGTTCTAGGACAGGGAGGTTCACCCCTCCACTTT. V usage is TRBV28 and J usage is TRBJ1-6; the match to TRBD1 covers 8 bases. The trim removed 2 bases at V and 9 bases at J, leaving 9 bases unmatched. Germline assignment: CDR1 MDHEN and CDR2 SYDVKM. The CDR3 spans 16 residues. The entire variable domain, with the rest obtained from reference TRBV28 and TRBJ1-6, is as follows: DVKVTQSSRYLVKRTGEKVFLECVQDMDHENMFWYRQDPGLGLRLIYFSYDVKMKEKGDIPEGYSVSREKKERFSLILESASTNQTSMYLCASSLVLGQGGSPLHFGNGTRLTVT.

The V gene is TRBV11-2, the J gene TRBJ2-3; tentatively, D is TRBD2 (5 bases). Germline loops: CDR1 SGHAT, CDR2 FQNNGV. CDR3 length equals 15 residues. Trimming stripped 1 base from V and 3 bases from J, with 11 bases between. The CDR3, as DNA: TGTGCCAGCAGCTTAGGTATCGGGGAAACAGATACGCAGTATTTT. It encodes CASSLGIGETDTQYF.

This chain links TRBV5-1 with TRBJ1-1, with TRBD1 as a possible D gene (6 bases). Deletions cut 4 bases from V and 4 bases from J, with 11 bases between. The CDR3 totals 13 residues. Looked up from germline, CDR1 is SGHRS and CDR2 is YFSETQ. The CDR3 DNA reads TGCGCCAGCAGCACCAACAGGGCCACTGAAGCTTTCTTT. This codes for CASSTNRATEAFF. The full variable domain, rest sourced from reference TRBV5-1 and TRBJ1-1, is KAGVTQTPRYLIKTRGQQVTLSCSPISGHRSVSWYQQTPGQGLQFLFEYFSETQRNKGNFPGRFSGRQFSNSRSEMNVSTLELGDSALYLCASSTNRATEAFFGQGTRLTVV.

This chain links TRBV11-2 with TRBJ2-1; tentative D call: TRBD1 (6 bases). The CDR3 has 16 amino acids. CDR1 and CDR2 (germline): SGHAT, FQNNGV. V lost 3 bases, J lost 1 base, and 13 bases lay in between. For the CDR3, the DNA is TGTGCCAGCAGCTTCGGTGGGGGCGGTTCCTACAATGAGCAGTTCTTC. It encodes CASSFGGGGSYNEQFF.

This sequence joins TRBV2 and TRBJ1-5, with a possible D match to TRBD1 (6 bases). The germline CDR1 and CDR2 sequences are SNHLY and FYNNEI. CDR3 length equals 18 residues. Trimming left V 0 bases short and J 0 bases short, with 15 bases between. The CDR3 loop is CASSEAYWTEYSNQPQHF. CDR3 sequence (DNA): TGTGCCAGCAGTGAAGCGTATTGGACAGAGTATAGCAATCAGCCCCAGCATTTT.

The chain recombines TRBV28 with TRBJ2-2, with TRBD2 matching 8 bases. V dropped 8 bases and J dropped 2; count of bases not matched to a gene: 7. CDR1 and CDR2 from the germline V gene are MDHEN and SYDVKM. This CDR3 has 15 amino acids. The CDR3 is CASLSGGANTGELFF. The CDR3 DNA reads as TGTGCCAGCCTTTCCGGGGGGGCCAACACCGGGGAGCTGTTTTTT.

This rearrangement joins TRBV19 to TRBJ1-2; 10 positions match TRBD1. V trimming: 6 bases; J trimming: 6 bases; junction bases outside the gene matches: 4. The CDR3 length is 13 residues. The germline CDR1 and CDR2 sequences are LNHDA and SQIVND (reference sequence). For the CDR3, the DNA is TGTGCCAGTAGGACTGGGACAGGGGATGGCTACACCTTC. Translating gives CASRTGTGDGYTF.

The chain has TRBV7-2 and TRBJ2-3; D gene uncertain. The CDR3 sequence is 15 residues long. V was pared by 2 bases and J by 1 base, with 10 bases between. Germline CDR1 reads SGHTA; CDR2 reads FQGNSA. The CDR3 nucleotides read TGTGCCAGCAGCTTACAAAGCCGGGGCACAGATACGCAGTATTTT. Translation: CASSLQSRGTDTQYF.

The chain couples TRBV5-4 to TRBJ2-1, with 10 bases matching TRBD2. V lost 4 bases, J lost 8 bases, and 9 bases stayed unmatched. The CDR3 has 15 residues. Germline lookup yields CDR1 SGHNT and CDR2 YYREEE (reference sequence). The DNA of the CDR3 is TGTGCCAGCAGCCTCCCAACTAGCGGGGCTCATGAGCAGTTCTTC. It specifies CASSLPTSGAHEQFF.

The chain uses TRBV3-1 (or the pseudogene TRBV3-2) and TRBJ2-7; TRBD2 agrees at 13 bases. This CDR3 is built from 16 residues. V gave up 3 bases and J gave up 4 bases; unmatched junction bases: 6. Germline V gene lookup returns CDR1 LGHDT and CDR2 YNNKEL (reference sequence). The CDR3 DNA reads TGTGCCAGCAGCCACGGTGGGACTAGCGGGGTTTACGAGCAGTACTTC. It yields the protein CASSHGGTSGVYEQYF.

In this sample, this clone turned up once. This chain joins TRBV3-1 (or the pseudogene TRBV3-2) and TRBJ2-1, with 13 nucleotides matching TRBD2. CDR3 size: 16 residues. Germline V lookup: CDR1 LGHDT, CDR2 YNNKEL (reference sequence). V was clipped by 2 bases and J by 7 bases; unmatched bases: 5. The CDR3 nucleotides read TGTGCCAGCAGCCAACCCGGACTAGCGGGGGCTAATGAGCAGTTCTTC. Translating it yields CASSQPGLAGANEQFF.

This clone was counted once. The genes are TRBV27 and TRBJ1-2; D perhaps matches TRBD1 (5 bases). The CDR3 has 14 amino acids. CDR1 is MNHEY, CDR2 SMNVEV, per germline (reference sequence). Between the trimmed V and J ends, which lost 3 bases and 6 bases, there was a span of 14 bases. CDR3 sequence: CASSLMGSGDGYTF. The DNA of the CDR3 is TGTGCCAGCAGTTTGATGGGATCGGGGGATGGCTACACCTTC.

The gene calls are TRBV5-4 and TRBJ1-2; 7 positions agree with TRBD1. The CDR3 is 14 residues long. Trimming at V came to 1 base and at J to 7 bases, leaving 7 bases not matched to a gene. CDR1 and CDR2 (germline): SGHNT, YYREEE (reference sequence). The CDR3 DNA reads TGTGCCAGCAGCTTGAAGGGGGCGATGGGTGGCTACACCTTC. It translates to CASSLKGAMGGYTF. Combining the CDR3 with reference TRBV5-4 and TRBJ1-2 gives the whole variable domain ETGVTQSPTHLIKTRGQQVTLRCSSQSGHNTVSWYQQALGQGPQFIFQYYREEENGRGNFPPRFSGLQFPNYSSELNVNALELDDSALYLCASSLKGAMGGYTFGSGTRLTVV.

V gene TRBV20-1 combines with J gene TRBJ2-7; 12 bases line up with TRBD2. CDR1 and CDR2 (germline): DFQATT, SNEGSKA (reference sequence). V trimming: 3 bases; J trimming: 7 bases; junction bases outside the gene matches: 7. CDR3 size: 14 residues. CDR3 in DNA: TGCAGTGCTAGTCCTAGCGGGGGGGCAGTGGAGCAGTACTTC. The encoded protein is CSASPSGGAVEQYF.

V and J are TRBV10-3 and TRBJ1-2; D gene uncertain. Trimming took off 6 bases at V and 4 bases at J, with 9 bases between the two ends. The CDR3 is made up of 12 amino acids. CDR1 is ENHRY and CDR2 is SYGVKD in the germline V gene. CDR3 DNA sequence: TGTGCCATCAGACGGGAGAGCTATGGCTACACCTTC. Amino acids: CAIRRESYGYTF.

This chain connects TRBV6-1 to TRBJ2-6; weak D call: TRBD2 (5 bases). The CDR3 sequence is 15 residues long. Trimming shortened V by 3 bases and J by 0 bases, and 6 bases separated the two germline ends. Germline values: CDR1 MNHNS, CDR2 SASEGT. CDR3 sequence (DNA): TGTGCCAGCAGTGACGAGGGCTCTGGGGCCAACGTCCTGACTTTC. This gives the protein CASSDEGSGANVLTF.

This clone was recorded once. The V and J genes are TRBV5-1 and TRBJ1-1, with D maybe TRBD1 (6 bases). The germline gives CDR1 SGHRS, CDR2 YFSETQ. V was shortened by 2 bases and J by 5 bases, with 7 bases between the two germline ends. This CDR3 contains 12 residues. The CDR3 here is CASSFQGTEAFF. The CDR3 DNA is TGCGCCAGCAGCTTCCAGGGGACTGAAGCTTTCTTT.